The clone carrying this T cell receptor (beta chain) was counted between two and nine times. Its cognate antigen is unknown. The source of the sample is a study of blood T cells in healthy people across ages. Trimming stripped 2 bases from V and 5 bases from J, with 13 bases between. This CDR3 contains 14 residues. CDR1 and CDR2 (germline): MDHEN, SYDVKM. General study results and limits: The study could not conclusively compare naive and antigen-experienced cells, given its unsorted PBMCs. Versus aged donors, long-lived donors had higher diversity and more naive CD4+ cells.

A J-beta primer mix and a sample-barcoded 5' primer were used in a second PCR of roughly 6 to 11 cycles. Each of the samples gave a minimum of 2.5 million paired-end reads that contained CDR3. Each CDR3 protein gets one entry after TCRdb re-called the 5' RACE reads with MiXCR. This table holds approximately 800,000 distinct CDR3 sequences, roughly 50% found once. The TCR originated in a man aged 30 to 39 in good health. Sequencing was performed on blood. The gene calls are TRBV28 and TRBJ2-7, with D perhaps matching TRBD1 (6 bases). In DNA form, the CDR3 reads TGTGCCAGCAGTTTAAGCGGACAGCCCCACGAGCAGTACTTC. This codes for CASSLSGQPHEQYF. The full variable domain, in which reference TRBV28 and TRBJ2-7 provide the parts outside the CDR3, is DVKVTQSSRYLVKRTGEKVFLECVQDMDHENMFWYRQDPGLGLRLIYFSYDVKMKEKGDIPEGYSVSREKKERFSLILESASTNQTSMYLCASSLSGQPHEQYFGPGTRLTVT.